Included here is one TCR beta chain sequence, with context. These data originate in a study of blood T cell repertoires in COVID-19. Under the authors' procedure: From reference gene primer amplification, estimates of nucleated cell counts were derived. Here immunoSEQ multiplex PCR was the method, and the copy in TCRdb shows in-frame clones only, minus some. V and J calls and clone size come straight from that table; D and trimming were deduced from the DNA. The table lists under 350,000 clones, 90% of them singletons. In germline, CDR1 is DFQATT, CDR2 SNEGSKA (reference sequence). CDR3 length equals 16 residues. Trimming took 3 bases from V and 0 from J; bases not matched to a gene: 8. Those enrolled in Seattle joined during active infection and were followed longitudinally afterward.

This TCR derives from a woman in her twenties or thirties with COVID-19, enrolled during active disease. The specimen was peripheral blood. This chain joins TRBV20-1 and TRBJ1-3, with 7 bases matching TRBD1. CDR3 DNA: TGCAGTGCTAGTCGGGAGGGACAGTTCTCTGGAAACACCATATATTTT. It translates to CSASREGQFSGNTIYF.